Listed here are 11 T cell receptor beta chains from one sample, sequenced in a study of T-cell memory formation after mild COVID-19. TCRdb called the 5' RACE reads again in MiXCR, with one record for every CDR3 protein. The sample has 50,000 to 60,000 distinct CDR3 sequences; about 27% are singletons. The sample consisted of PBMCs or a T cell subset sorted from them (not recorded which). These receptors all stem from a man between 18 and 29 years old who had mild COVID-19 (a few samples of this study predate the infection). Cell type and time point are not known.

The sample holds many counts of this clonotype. The CDR3 nucleotides read TGTGCCAGCAGCAGAGACAGGGGGCTGACTGAAGCTTTCTTT. Amino acids: CASSRDRGLTEAFF. V gene TRBV12-3 or TRBV12-4 combines with J gene TRBJ1-1; TRBD1 matches at 10 bases. There are 14 residues in the CDR3. J was trimmed by 5 bases and V by 6 bases; bases with no gene match: 6.

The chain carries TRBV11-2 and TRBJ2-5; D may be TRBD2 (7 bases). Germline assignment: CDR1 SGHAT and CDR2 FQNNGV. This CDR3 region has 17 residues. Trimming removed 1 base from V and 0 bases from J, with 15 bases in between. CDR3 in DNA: TGTGCCAGCAGCTTAGTCCCGGCGGGGGCTCACCAAGAGACCCAGTACTTC. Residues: CASSLVPAGAHQETQYF.

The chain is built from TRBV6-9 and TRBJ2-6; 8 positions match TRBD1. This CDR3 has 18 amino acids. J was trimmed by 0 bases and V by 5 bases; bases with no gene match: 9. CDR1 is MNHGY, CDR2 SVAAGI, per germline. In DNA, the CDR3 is TGTGCCAGCAGTCTACCCCGGACAGGGAGCTCTGGGGCCAACGTCCTGACTTTC. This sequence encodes CASSLPRTGSSGANVLTF.

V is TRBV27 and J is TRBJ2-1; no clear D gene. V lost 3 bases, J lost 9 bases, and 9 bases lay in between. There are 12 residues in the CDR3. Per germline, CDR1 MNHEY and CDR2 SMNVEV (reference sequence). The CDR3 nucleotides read TGTGCCAGCAGTTTTTTTCGGAGTGAGCAGTTCTTC. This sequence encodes CASSFFRSEQFF.

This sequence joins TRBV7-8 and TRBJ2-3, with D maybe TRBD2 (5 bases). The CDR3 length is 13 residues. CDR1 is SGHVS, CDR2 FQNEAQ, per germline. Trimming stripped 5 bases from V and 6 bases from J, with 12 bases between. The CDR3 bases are TGTGCCAGCAGCATCGACCCGGGGGATACGCAGTATTTT. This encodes CASSIDPGDTQYF.

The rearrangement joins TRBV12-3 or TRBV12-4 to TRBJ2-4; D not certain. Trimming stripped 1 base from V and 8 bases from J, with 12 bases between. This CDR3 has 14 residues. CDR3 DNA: TGTGCCAGCAGTTTAGTGGCCCTAGAGGACATTCAGTACTTC. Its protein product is CASSLVALEDIQYF.

CDR3 DNA sequence: TGCAGCGTACAGGACAGGGCTGAAGCTTTCTTT. It translates to CSVQDRAEAFF. The chain combines TRBV29-1 with TRBJ1-1, with 8 nucleotides matching TRBD1. V gave up 6 bases and J gave up 6 bases; unmatched junction bases: 3. CDR3 length: 11 residues. Germline V gene data show CDR1 as SQVTM and CDR2 as ANQGSEA.

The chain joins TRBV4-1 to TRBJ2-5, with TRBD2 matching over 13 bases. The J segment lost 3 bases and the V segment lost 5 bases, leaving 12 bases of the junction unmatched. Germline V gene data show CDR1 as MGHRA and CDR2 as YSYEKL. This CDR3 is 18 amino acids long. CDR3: CASSSRTSGGGFKETQYF. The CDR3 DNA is TGCGCCAGCAGCTCCCGGACTAGCGGGGGAGGCTTTAAAGAGACCCAGTACTTC.

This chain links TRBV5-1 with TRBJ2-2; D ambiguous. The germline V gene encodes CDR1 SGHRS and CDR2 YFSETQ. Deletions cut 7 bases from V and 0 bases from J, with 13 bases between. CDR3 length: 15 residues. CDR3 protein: CASSLEGSNTGELFF. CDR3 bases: TGCGCCAGCTCGCTGGAAGGGTCGAACACCGGGGAGCTGTTTTTT.

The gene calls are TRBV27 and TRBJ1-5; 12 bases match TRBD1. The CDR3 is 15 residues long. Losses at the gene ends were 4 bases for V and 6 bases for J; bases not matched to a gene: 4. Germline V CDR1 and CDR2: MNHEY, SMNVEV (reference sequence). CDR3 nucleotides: TGTGCCAGCAGTTCCGGGACAGGGGGCCGTCAGCCCCAGCATTTT. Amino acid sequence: CASSSGTGGRQPQHF.

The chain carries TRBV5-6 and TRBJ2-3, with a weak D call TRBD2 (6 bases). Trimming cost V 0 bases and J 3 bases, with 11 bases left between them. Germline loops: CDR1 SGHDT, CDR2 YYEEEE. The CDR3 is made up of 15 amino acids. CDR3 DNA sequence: TGTGCCAGCAGCTTGGCCGGGGGTACGACAGATACGCAGTATTTT. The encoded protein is CASSLAGGTTDTQYF.